A single sample gave rise to the 5 T cell receptor beta chains below, sequenced in a study of glioma-infiltrating T cells. Using RNA template, CDR3s of TCR alpha and beta were amplified with iRepertoire arm-PCR. TCRdb re-called the multiplex PCR reads with MiXCR, one entry per CDR3 protein. This sample yields about 93,000 distinct CDR3 sequences, of which 35% to 50% are seen a single time; 35% to 45% belongs to the top ten. Specimen: glioma tissue, nonneoplastic brain tissue, or PBMCs (not recorded which). The receptors originated from a human donor with low-grade glioma or glioblastoma, undergoing nonglioma brain surgery, or in good health (not recorded which).

A note on this clonotype: A read error may explain this, as a much larger clone is one base away. The chain has TRBV7-2 and TRBJ2-1; D remains unclear. Germline V gene sequence: CDR1 SGHTA, CDR2 FQGNSA. The V end lost 9 bases, the J end lost 15 bases, and 21 bases lay between the germline ends. The CDR3 sequence is 12 residues long. CDR3 nucleotides: TGTGCCAGAAGCGACAACTTTGTTGGCACGTTCTTC. Amino acids: CARSDNFVGTFF.

The table lists this clonotype with many counts. This clone may be a read error of a much larger clone one base away. This rearrangement joins TRBV6-1 to TRBJ1-2, with no clear D. Trimming took 7 bases from V and 6 from J, leaving 18 bases between them. The CDR3 totals 14 residues. Germline V gives CDR1 MNHNS, CDR2 SASEGT. CDR3 region: CASTDLTGSHGYTF. For the CDR3, the DNA is TGTGCCAGCACCGACCTGACGGGGAGCCATGGCTACACCTTC.

As concerns this clonotype: The junction and the germline gene differ at one end; a read error may be behind it. The chain joins TRBV27 to TRBJ1-2, with a tentative D call TRBD1 (5 bases). CDR1 is MNHEY and CDR2 is SMNVEV in the germline V gene (reference sequence). The CDR3 spans 15 residues. The CDR3 loop is CASSLDGSLGHGHTF. The CDR3 DNA follows: TGTGCCAGCAGTTTGGACGGCAGCTTGGGGCATGGCCACACCTTC.

This clonotype has a count of ten or more. CDR3 loop: CASRSRGPEAFF. The CDR3 nucleotides are TGTGCCAGCAGATCCCGTGGGCCCGAAGCTTTCTTT. The chain links TRBV7-8 to TRBJ1-1; D unresolved. Germline CDR1 is SGHVS and CDR2 is FQNEAQ. With 6 bases removed from V and 8 bases from J, the gap between germline ends came to 13 bases. The CDR3 covers 12 residues.

In this sample, this clonotype turned up many times. The chain combines TRBV10-3 with TRBJ2-7; D gene ambiguous. The V end was cut by 3 bases, the J end by 0 bases, with 3 bases between. This CDR3 region has 12 residues. Germline V gives CDR1 ENHRY, CDR2 SYGVKD. CDR3: CAISDSSYEQYF. The CDR3 DNA is TGTGCCATCAGTGACAGCTCCTACGAGCAGTACTTC.